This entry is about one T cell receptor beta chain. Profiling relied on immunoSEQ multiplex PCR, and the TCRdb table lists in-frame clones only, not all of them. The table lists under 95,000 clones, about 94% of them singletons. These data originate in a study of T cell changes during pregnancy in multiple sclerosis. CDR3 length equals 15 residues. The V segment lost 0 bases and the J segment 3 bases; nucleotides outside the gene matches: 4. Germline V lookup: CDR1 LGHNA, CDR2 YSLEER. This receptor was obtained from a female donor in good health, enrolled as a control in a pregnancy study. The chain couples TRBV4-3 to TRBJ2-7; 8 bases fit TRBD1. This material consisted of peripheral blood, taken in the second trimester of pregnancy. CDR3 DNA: TGCGCCAGCAGCCAAGACCGGACAGGGTTCTACGAGCAGTACTTC. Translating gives CASSQDRTGFYEQYF.